The next 27 T cell receptor beta chains were all read from a single sample in a study of T cells in Graves' hyperthyroidism and ophthalmopathy (dated by TCRdb to about 2019). Libraries were made using multiplex PCR. TCRdb lists the instrument as Illumina HiSeq 2000. The TCR beta CDR3 regions were amplified from the RNA transcripts. The first round of RT-PCR for the TCR CDR3 was performed with the HTBI primer set and the Qiagen OneStep RT-PCR kit. TCRdb ran its own pipeline on the public reads, namely fastp trimming at Q25 and MiXCR clone calling, and kept in-frame beta chains. Merged by CDR3 protein, the rows form single entries marked with the most common genes and DNA. The sample records approximately 400,000 distinct CDR3 sequences, approximately 14% of which are singletons. 25% to 30% of the sample is in the top ten clones. The sample comprised blood. The receptors stem from a woman between 18 and 30 years old with Graves' hyperthyroidism that later progressed to Graves' ophthalmopathy.

Many counts were recorded for this clonotype. The chain is built from TRBV5-1 and TRBJ2-3; 7 nucleotides match TRBD1. The CDR3 sequence is 16 residues long. Germline V gene data show CDR1 as SGHRS and CDR2 as YFSETQ. Trimming removed 2 bases from V and 0 bases from J; junction bases left unmatched: 6. The CDR3 region is CASSLRTGGSTDTQYF. Written as DNA, the CDR3 is TGCGCCAGCAGCTTAAGGACAGGCGGCAGCACAGATACGCAGTATTTT.

Many counts were recorded for this clonotype. The chain uses TRBV19 and TRBJ2-1, with 11 bases lining up with TRBD2. This CDR3 contains 16 residues. CDR1 is LNHDA, CDR2 SQIVND, per germline (reference sequence). V lost 4 bases to trimming and J lost 3 bases; unmatched junction nucleotides: 5. Here the CDR3 reads CASSRSGTSGYNEQFF. In DNA, the CDR3 is TGTGCCAGTAGTAGATCCGGGACTAGCGGCTACAATGAGCAGTTCTTC.

The V call is TRBV7-8, the J call TRBJ1-5; no clear D. The CDR3 contains 13 residues. Germline V lookup: CDR1 SGHVS, CDR2 FQNEAQ. The V end was cut by 2 bases, the J end by 5 bases, with 7 bases between. The CDR3 bases are TGTGCCAGCAGCTTACTGGATCATCAGCCCCAGCATTTT. Translation gives CASSLLDHQPQHF.

The chain uses TRBV20-1 and TRBJ2-2, with 8 bases aligning to TRBD2. The germline V gene has CDR1 DFQATT and CDR2 SNEGSKA (reference sequence). The CDR3 runs 15 residues. V lost 2 bases, J lost 5 bases, and 7 bases stayed unmatched. In nucleotides, the CDR3 is TGCAGTGCTAGAAGGGGGACTAGGGGAACCGGGGAGCTGTTTTTT. Protein: CSARRGTRGTGELFF.

In its sample, this clonotype was seen many times. V and J are TRBV20-1 and TRBJ2-1; D might be TRBD2 (5 bases). Trimming shortened V by 0 bases and J by 4 bases, and 10 bases separated the two germline ends. Germline values: CDR1 DFQATT, CDR2 SNEGSKA (reference sequence). The length of the CDR3 is 14 residues. In nucleotides, the CDR3 is TGCAGTGCTAGAGATCAGTCGGGGTACAATGAGCAGTTCTTC. Translation: CSARDQSGYNEQFF.

This clonotype was counted many times. This chain connects TRBV7-9 to TRBJ2-2; no definite D call. Germline values: CDR1 SEHNR, CDR2 FQNEAQ (reference sequence). V was clipped by 4 bases and J by 0 bases, with 6 bases between them. The CDR3 has 14 residues. The CDR3: CASSSHTNTGELFF. The CDR3 nucleotides are TGTGCCAGCAGCTCCCATACGAACACCGGGGAGCTGTTTTTT. The variable domain in full, completed from reference TRBV7-9 and TRBJ2-2, reads DTGVSQNPRHKITKRGQNVTFRCDPISEHNRLYWYRQTLGQGPEFLTYFQNEAQLEKSRLLSDRFSAERPKGSFSTLEIQRTEQGDSAMYLCASSSHTNTGELFFGEGSRLTVL.

This chain uses TRBV6-1 with TRBJ2-3, with TRBD1 matching over 10 bases. Trimming cost V 6 bases and J 3 bases; bases outside gene matches: 9. The CDR3 runs 16 residues. Germline V gene lookup returns CDR1 MNHNS and CDR2 SASEGT. The CDR3 loop is CASSATGTGVTDTQYF. CDR3 coding DNA: TGTGCCAGCAGCGCGACAGGGACAGGGGTTACAGATACGCAGTATTTT.

The sample holds many counts of this clonotype. The rearrangement joins TRBV7-9 to TRBJ2-1; the D gene is possibly TRBD2 (5 bases). CDR3 size: 16 residues. Germline CDR1 SEHNR, CDR2 FQNEAQ (reference sequence). Deletions cut 3 bases from V and 6 bases from J, with 18 bases between. The CDR3 here is CASSLERSSLGNEQFF. CDR3 nucleotides: TGTGCCAGCAGCTTGGAGAGGTCTAGCTTGGGCAATGAGCAGTTCTTC.

The chain carries TRBV24-1 and TRBJ2-2; 11 nucleotides agree with TRBD1. V was pared by 1 base and J by 6 bases, with 3 bases of the junction left unmatched. This CDR3 has 16 amino acids. CDR1 is KGHDR and CDR2 is SFDVKD in the germline V gene. The DNA of the CDR3 is TGTGCCACCAGTGATTTACCGGGACAGGGGGCCGGGGAGCTGTTTTTT. This sequence encodes CATSDLPGQGAGELFF.

The rearrangement uses TRBV5-8 and TRBJ2-3; 10 bases are shared with TRBD2. CDR3 length: 16 residues. From germline, CDR1 is SGHTS and CDR2 YDEGEE. V was clipped by 5 bases and J by 4 bases; unmatched bases: 10. The CDR3 loop reads CASRETGTSVPDTQYF. CDR3 DNA: TGTGCCAGCAGGGAGACCGGGACTAGCGTACCAGATACGCAGTATTTT.

This clonotype was picked up many times. The chain uses TRBV11-3 and TRBJ2-3, with D perhaps being TRBD1 or TRBD2 (5 bases each). The CDR3 spans 16 residues. Trimming pared 3 bases from V and 1 base from J, leaving 14 bases between. From germline, CDR1 is SGHNT and CDR2 YENEEA. For the CDR3, the DNA is TGTGCCAGCAGCTTCGGGACGACGGCCGGCACAGATACGCAGTATTTT. It is translated as CASSFGTTAGTDTQYF. Complete variable domain (other parts from reference TRBV11-3 and TRBJ2-3): EAGVVQSPRYKIIEKKQPVAFWCNPISGHNTLYWYLQNLGQGPELLIRYENEEAVDDSQLPKDRFSAERLKGVDSTLKIQPAELGDSAVYLCASSFGTTAGTDTQYFGPGTRLTVL.

In its sample, this clonotype was seen once. The chain links TRBV9 to TRBJ2-2; tentatively, D is TRBD1 (6 bases). V was clipped by 0 bases and J by 1 base, with 7 bases between them. The CDR3 is made up of 15 amino acids. CDR1 is SGDLS and CDR2 is YYNGEE in the germline V gene. Here the CDR3 DNA reads TGTGCCAGCAGCGTAGAGGGGGAGAACACCGGGGAGCTGTTTTTT. Translated: CASSVEGENTGELFF.

This clonotype showed up many times. The chain recombines TRBV3-1 with TRBJ2-5; TRBD2 agrees at 8 bases. Germline-derived CDR1 and CDR2 are LGHDT and YNNKEL (reference sequence). The CDR3 is 19 amino acids. J gave up 3 bases and V 1 base, and 16 bases lay outside the gene matches. The CDR3 sequence: CASSQVRGLSAGGEETQYF. The CDR3 DNA reads TGTGCCAGCAGCCAAGTTAGAGGGTTAAGTGCGGGGGGCGAAGAGACCCAGTACTTC.

This clonotype was recorded at least ten times. CDR3 DNA: TGTGCCAGCAGCTTCGGACAAGGGGAAAAACTGTTTTTT. Its protein is CASSFGQGEKLFF. This chain links TRBV7-9 with TRBJ1-4; the D gene is possibly TRBD1 (5 bases). Germline lookup yields CDR1 SEHNR and CDR2 FQNEAQ (reference sequence). V lost 3 bases, J lost 8 bases, and 10 bases lay in between. The CDR3 covers 13 residues.

This clonotype showed up many times. CDR3 loop: CSARSPASGSYNEQFF. The CDR3 nucleotides read TGCAGTGCTAGGTCTCCCGCTAGCGGATCCTACAATGAGCAGTTCTTC. This chain uses TRBV20-1 with TRBJ2-1; 7 bases are a match to TRBD2. Germline values: CDR1 DFQATT, CDR2 SNEGSKA (reference sequence). The ends lost 3 bases at V and 1 base at J; junction bases unmatched: 9. The CDR3 runs to 16 residues.

The chain recombines TRBV4-1 with TRBJ2-1, with D unclear. Trimming stripped 4 bases from V and 9 bases from J, with 16 bases between. This CDR3 spans 14 amino acids. Germline lookup yields CDR1 MGHRA and CDR2 YSYEKL. CDR3: CASSRPLERLEQFF. The CDR3 nucleotides are TGCGCCAGCAGCCGCCCACTGGAGCGCCTTGAGCAGTTCTTC.

This clonotype was observed at least ten times. The CDR3 nucleotides read TGTGCCAGCAGCTTTATCCCGGGACTAGCGGGTATTGAGCAGTTCTTC. Translating gives CASSFIPGLAGIEQFF. This chain joins TRBV6-2 or TRBV6-3 and TRBJ2-1; 12 positions match TRBD2. The V and J ends lost 6 bases and 9 bases, in that order; junction bases with no gene match: 12. This CDR3 comprises 16 residues. Per germline, CDR1 MNHEY and CDR2 SVGEGT.

This clonotype was found a few times. The genes are TRBV3-2 and TRBJ1-5. TRBV3-2 is designated a pseudogene. The CDR3 sequence is 18 residues long. The CDR3 region has the DNA TGTGCCAGCAGTCCACCCGCAAGTAGGGCATATAGCAATCAGCCCCAGCATTTT. The encoded protein is CASSPPASRAYSNQPQHF.

This clonotype was recorded many times. The chain joins TRBV2 to TRBJ2-1, with 7 bases that match TRBD2. The ends lost 9 bases at V and 9 bases at J; junction bases unmatched: 2. The CDR3 totals 10 residues. CDR1 and CDR2 from the germline V gene are SNHLY and FYNNEI. The CDR3 protein is CASSGGEQFF. The CDR3 DNA reads TGTGCCAGTTCGGGGGGTGAGCAGTTCTTC.

The table lists this clonotype with a few counts. The chain recombines TRBV7-9 with TRBJ2-1, with D perhaps TRBD2 (6 bases). Trimming shortened V by 1 base and J by 7 bases, and 17 bases separated the two germline ends. Germline V gene lookup returns CDR1 SEHNR and CDR2 FQNEAQ (reference sequence). The CDR3 is 16 amino acids. The CDR3 DNA is TGTGCCAGCAGCTTAGAAGGTTTCGGGAGTGGGAATGAGCAGTTCTTC. It is translated as CASSLEGFGSGNEQFF.

This clonotype showed up many times. The V and J genes are TRBV27 and TRBJ1-1; the D is unclear. Germline lookup yields CDR1 MNHEY and CDR2 SMNVEV (reference sequence). The CDR3 consists of 13 residues. V lost 3 bases and J lost 3, with 8 bases in between. CDR3: CASSFGRDTEAFF. For the CDR3, the DNA is TGTGCCAGCAGTTTCGGGCGAGACACTGAAGCTTTCTTT.

This chain links TRBV20-1 with TRBJ1-5; D is perhaps TRBD1 (5 bases). The germline CDR1 and CDR2 sequences are DFQATT and SNEGSKA (reference sequence). V shed 0 bases and J shed 2 bases, with 14 bases lying between them. CDR3 length: 16 residues. CDR3 loop: CSARDTPGSRNQPQHF. The DNA for the CDR3 is TGCAGTGCTAGAGACACACCAGGGTCCCGCAATCAGCCCCAGCATTTT.

This clonotype has only a few counts. The chain combines TRBV12-5 with TRBJ2-7, with TRBD2 matching over 7 bases. J gave up 2 bases and V 0 bases, and 10 bases lay outside the gene matches. The CDR3 is made up of 17 amino acids. From germline, CDR1 is LGHNT and CDR2 FRNRAP. This CDR3 reads CASGLVLGGSRPYEQYF. The CDR3 nucleotides are TGTGCTAGTGGTTTGGTATTGGGCGGGAGCCGCCCCTACGAGCAGTACTTC.

This clonotype was seen ten or more times. The rearrangement links TRBV11-1 to TRBJ2-1; 12 nucleotides match TRBD2. The CDR3 runs 18 residues. CDR1 and CDR2 (germline): SGHAT, FQDESV (reference sequence). V lost 5 bases and J lost 5; bases outside the gene matches: 13. CDR3: CASSPWTSGVTFHNEQFF. The DNA for the CDR3 is TGTGCCAGCAGCCCGTGGACTAGCGGGGTAACATTTCACAATGAGCAGTTCTTC.

The J gene is TRBJ2-2, the V gene TRBV4-2; D unresolved. The germline V and J ends were trimmed by 4 bases and 11 bases, with 17 bases remaining between them. Germline V CDR1 and CDR2: LGHNA, YNFKEQ. This CDR3 spans 14 amino acids. For the CDR3, the DNA is TGTGCCAGCAGCCCGACCGCGGCGCCGGTCGAGCTGTTTTTT. It is translated as CASSPTAAPVELFF.

Only a few counts were recorded for this clonotype. J is TRBJ1-4 and V is TRBV7-2, with TRBD1 matching over 9 bases. In germline, CDR1 is SGHTA, CDR2 FQGNSA. The V and J ends lost 2 bases and 0 bases, in that order; junction bases with no gene match: 4. This CDR3 is built from 17 residues. CDR3 bases: TGTGCCAGCAGCTTATGGGACAGGGAATCAACTAATGAAAAACTGTTTTTT. It encodes CASSLWDRESTNEKLFF.

This clonotype was seen repeatedly, ten times or more. V gene TRBV11-2 combines with J gene TRBJ2-7; 7 bases map to TRBD1. V was pared by 6 bases and J by 4 bases, with 9 bases of the junction left unmatched. The CDR3 is 14 residues long. In germline, CDR1 is SGHAT, CDR2 FQNNGV. CDR3 sequence: CASRDPGQNYEQYF. CDR3 nucleotide sequence: TGTGCCAGCAGGGACCCGGGACAGAATTACGAGCAGTACTTC.